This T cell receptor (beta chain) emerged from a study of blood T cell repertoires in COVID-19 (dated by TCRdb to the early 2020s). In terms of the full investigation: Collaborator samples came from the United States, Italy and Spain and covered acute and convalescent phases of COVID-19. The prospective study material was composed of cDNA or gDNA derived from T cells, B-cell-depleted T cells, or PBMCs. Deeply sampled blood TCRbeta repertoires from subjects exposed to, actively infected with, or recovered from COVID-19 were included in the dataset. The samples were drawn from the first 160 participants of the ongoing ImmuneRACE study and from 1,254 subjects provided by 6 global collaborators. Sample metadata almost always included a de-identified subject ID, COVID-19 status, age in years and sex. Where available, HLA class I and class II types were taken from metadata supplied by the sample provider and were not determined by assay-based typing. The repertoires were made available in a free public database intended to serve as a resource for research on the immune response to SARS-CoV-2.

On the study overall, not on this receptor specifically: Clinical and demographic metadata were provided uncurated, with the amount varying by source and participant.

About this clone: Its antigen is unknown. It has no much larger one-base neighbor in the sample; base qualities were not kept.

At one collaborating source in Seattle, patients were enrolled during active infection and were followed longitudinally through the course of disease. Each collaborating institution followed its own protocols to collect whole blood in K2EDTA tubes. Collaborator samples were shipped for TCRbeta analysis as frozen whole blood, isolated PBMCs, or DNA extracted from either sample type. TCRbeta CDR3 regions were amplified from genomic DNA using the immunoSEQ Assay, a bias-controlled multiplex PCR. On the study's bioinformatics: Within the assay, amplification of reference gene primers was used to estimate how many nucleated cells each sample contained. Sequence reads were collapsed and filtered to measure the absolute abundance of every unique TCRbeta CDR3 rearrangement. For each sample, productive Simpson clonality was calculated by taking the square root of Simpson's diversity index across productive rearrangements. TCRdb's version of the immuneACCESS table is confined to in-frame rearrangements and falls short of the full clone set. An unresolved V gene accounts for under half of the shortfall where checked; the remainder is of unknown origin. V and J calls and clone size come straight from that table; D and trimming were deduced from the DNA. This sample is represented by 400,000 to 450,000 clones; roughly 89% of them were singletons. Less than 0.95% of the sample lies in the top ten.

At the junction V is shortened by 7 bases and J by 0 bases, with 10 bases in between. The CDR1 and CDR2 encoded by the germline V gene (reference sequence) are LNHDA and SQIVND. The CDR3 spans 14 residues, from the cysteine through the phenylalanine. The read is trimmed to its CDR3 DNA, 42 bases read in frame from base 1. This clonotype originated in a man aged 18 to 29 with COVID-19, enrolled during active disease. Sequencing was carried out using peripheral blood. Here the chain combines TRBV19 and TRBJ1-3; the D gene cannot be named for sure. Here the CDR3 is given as CASTEGGSGNTIYF. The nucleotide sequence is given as TGTGCCAGTACCGAGGGAGGCTCTGGAAACACCATATATTTT. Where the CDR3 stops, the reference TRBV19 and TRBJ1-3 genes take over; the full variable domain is DGGITQSPKYLFRKEGQNVTLSCEQNLNHDAMYWYRQDPGQGLRLIYYSQIVNDFQKGDIAEGYSVSREKKESFPLTVTSAQKNPTAFYLCASTEGGSGNTIYFGEGSWLTVV.